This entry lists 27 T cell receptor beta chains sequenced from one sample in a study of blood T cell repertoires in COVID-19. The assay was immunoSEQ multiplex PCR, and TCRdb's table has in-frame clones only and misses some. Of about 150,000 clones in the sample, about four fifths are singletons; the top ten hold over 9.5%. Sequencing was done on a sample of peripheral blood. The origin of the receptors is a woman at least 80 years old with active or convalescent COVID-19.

CDR3 in DNA: TGTGCCAGCAGCTTGGAGGCTAGCGGGAACACCGGGGAGCTGTTTTTT. Protein: CASSLEASGNTGELFF. This chain uses TRBV5-4 with TRBJ2-2; 7 nucleotides match TRBD2. CDR1 is SGHNT and CDR2 is YYREEE in the germline V gene (reference sequence). This CDR3 spans 16 amino acids. V gave up 0 bases and J gave up 1 base; unmatched junction bases: 3.

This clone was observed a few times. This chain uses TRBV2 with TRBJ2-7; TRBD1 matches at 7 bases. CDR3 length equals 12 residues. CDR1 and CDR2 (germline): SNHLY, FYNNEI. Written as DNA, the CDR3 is TGTGCTATTCAAGACAGGGTCTACGAGCAGTACTTC. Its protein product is CAIQDRVYEQYF. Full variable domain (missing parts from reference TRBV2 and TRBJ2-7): EPEVTQTPSHQVTQMGQEVILRCVPISNHLYFYWYRQILGQKVEFLVSFYNNEISEKSEIFDDQFSVERPDGSNFTLKIRSTKLEDSAMYFCAIQDRVYEQYFGPGTRLTVT.

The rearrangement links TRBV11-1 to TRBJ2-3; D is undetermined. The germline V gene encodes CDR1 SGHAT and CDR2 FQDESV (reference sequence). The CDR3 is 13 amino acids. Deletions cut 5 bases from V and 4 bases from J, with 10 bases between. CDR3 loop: CASSRRPADTQYF. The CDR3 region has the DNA TGTGCCAGCAGCCGGAGACCCGCAGATACGCAGTATTTT.

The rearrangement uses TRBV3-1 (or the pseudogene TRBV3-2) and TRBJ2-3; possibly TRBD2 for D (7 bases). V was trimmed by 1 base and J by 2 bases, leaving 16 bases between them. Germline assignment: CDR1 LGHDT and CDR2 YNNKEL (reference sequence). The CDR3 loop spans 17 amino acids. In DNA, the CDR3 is TGTGCCAGCAGCCAAGTTGTTGCGGGGGCTTCCACAGATACGCAGTATTTT. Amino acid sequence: CASSQVVAGASTDTQYF.

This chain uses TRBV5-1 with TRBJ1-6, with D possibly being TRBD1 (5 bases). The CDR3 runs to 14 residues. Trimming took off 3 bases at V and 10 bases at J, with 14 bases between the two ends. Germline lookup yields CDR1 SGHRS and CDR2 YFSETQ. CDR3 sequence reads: CASSYSTDNSPLHF. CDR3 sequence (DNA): TGCGCCAGCAGCTATTCAACGGACAACTCACCCCTCCACTTT.

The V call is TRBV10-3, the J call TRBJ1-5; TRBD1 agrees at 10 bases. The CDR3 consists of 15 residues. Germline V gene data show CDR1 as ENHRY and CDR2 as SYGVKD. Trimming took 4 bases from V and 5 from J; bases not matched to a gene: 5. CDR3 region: CAISGEDRGDQPQHF. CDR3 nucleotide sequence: TGTGCCATCAGTGGGGAGGACAGGGGGGATCAGCCCCAGCATTTT.

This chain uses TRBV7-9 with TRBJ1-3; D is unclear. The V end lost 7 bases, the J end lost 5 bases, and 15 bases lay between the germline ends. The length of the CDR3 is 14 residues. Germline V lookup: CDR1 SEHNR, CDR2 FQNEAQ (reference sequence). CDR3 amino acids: CASTREGPRNTIYF. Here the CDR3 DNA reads TGTGCCAGCACCCGAGAGGGTCCAAGAAACACCATATATTTT. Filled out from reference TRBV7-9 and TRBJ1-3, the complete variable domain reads DTGVSQNPRHKITKRGQNVTFRCDPISEHNRLYWYRQTLGQGPEFLTYFQNEAQLEKSRLLSDRFSAERPKGSFSTLEIQRTEQGDSAMYLCASTREGPRNTIYFGEGSWLTVV.

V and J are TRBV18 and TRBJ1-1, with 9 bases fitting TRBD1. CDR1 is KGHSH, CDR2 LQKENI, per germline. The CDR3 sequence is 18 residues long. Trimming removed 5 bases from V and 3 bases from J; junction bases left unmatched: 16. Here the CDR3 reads CASSTQGLQGAADTEAFF. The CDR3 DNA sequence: TGTGCCAGCTCAACCCAAGGATTACAGGGGGCCGCGGACACTGAAGCTTTCTTT.

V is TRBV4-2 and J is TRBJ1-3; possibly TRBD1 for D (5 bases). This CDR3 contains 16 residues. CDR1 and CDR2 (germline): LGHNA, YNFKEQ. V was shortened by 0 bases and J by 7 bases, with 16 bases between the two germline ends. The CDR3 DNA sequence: TGTGCCAGCAGCCAAGAAGTGTCTCCTGGGGCGAACACCATATATTTT. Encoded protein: CASSQEVSPGANTIYF.

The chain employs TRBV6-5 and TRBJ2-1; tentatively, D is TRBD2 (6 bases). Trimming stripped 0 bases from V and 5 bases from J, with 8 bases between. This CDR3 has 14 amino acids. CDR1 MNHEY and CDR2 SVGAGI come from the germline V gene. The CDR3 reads CASSYSGRDNEQFF. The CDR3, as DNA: TGTGCCAGCAGTTACTCCGGGAGAGACAATGAGCAGTTCTTC.

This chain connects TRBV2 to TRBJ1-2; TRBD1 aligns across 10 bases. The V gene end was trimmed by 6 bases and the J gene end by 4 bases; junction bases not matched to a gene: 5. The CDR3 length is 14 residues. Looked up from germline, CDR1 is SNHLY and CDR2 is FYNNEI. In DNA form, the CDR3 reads TGTGCCAGCAGGGACAGGGGGGTCGTCTATGGCTACACCTTC. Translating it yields CASRDRGVVYGYTF.

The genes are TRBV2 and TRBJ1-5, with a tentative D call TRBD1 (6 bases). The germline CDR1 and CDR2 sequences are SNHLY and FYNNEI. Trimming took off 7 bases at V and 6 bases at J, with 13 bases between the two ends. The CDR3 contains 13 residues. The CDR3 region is CASMTRGAQPQHF. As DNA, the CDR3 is TGTGCCAGCATGACCCGGGGGGCTCAGCCCCAGCATTTT.

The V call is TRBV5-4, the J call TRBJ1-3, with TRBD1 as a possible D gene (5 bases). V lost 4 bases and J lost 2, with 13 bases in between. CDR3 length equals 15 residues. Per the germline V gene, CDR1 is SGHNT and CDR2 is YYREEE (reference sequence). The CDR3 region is CASSPGQSPGNTIYF. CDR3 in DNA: TGTGCCAGCAGCCCAGGACAATCACCTGGAAACACCATATATTTT.

The CDR3 DNA sequence: TGCGCCAGCAGCCCGGTCAAGGGGGAGAACACTGAAGCTTTCTTT. Amino acids: CASSPVKGENTEAFF. The chain joins TRBV5-1 to TRBJ1-1, with D possibly being TRBD1 (6 bases). Deletions cut 4 bases from V and 1 base from J, with 14 bases between. Germline V gene data show CDR1 as SGHRS and CDR2 as YFSETQ. The CDR3 spans 15 residues.

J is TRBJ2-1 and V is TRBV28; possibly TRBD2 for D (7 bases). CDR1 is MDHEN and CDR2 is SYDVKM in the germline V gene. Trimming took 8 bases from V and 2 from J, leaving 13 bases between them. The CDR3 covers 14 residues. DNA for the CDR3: TGTGCCAGCGGGGGGGGCAGGACCTACAATGAGCAGTTCTTC. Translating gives CASGGGRTYNEQFF.

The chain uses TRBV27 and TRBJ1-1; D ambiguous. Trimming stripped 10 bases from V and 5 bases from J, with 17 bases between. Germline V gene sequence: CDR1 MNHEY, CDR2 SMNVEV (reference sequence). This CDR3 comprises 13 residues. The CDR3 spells CATVTRESTEAFF. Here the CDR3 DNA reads TGTGCCACCGTTACGAGGGAAAGTACTGAAGCTTTCTTT.

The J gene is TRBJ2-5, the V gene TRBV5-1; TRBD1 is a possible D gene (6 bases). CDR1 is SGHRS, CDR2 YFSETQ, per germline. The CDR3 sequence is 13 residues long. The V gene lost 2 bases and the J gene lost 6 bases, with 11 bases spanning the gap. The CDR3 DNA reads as TGCGCCAGCAGCTTACAGGGCGCACAGACCCAGTACTTC. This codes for CASSLQGAQTQYF.

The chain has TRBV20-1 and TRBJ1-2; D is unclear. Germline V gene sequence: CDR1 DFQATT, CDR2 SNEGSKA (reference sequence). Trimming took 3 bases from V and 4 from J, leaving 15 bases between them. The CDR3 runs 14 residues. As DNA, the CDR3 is TGCAGTGCTAGTATGCGTGAGAGTGGCTATGGCTACACCTTC. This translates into CSASMRESGYGYTF.

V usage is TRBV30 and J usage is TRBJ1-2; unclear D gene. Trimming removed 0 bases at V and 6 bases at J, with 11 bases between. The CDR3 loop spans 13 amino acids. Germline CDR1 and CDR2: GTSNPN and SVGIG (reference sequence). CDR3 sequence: CAWSVGEYNGYTF. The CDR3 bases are TGTGCCTGGAGTGTTGGGGAGTATAATGGCTACACCTTC.

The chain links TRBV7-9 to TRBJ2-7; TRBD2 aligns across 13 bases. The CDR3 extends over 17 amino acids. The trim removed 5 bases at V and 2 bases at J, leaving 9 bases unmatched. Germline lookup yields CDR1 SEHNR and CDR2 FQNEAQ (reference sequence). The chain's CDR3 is CASSPSGTSGTTYEQYF. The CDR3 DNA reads TGTGCCAGCAGCCCCTCCGGGACTAGCGGGACTACCTACGAGCAGTACTTC.

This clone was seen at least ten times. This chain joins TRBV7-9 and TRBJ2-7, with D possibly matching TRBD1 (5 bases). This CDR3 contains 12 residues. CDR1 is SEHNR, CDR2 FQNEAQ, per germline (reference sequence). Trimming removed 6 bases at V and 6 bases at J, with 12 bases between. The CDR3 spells CASSQDIGEQYF. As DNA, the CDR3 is TGTGCCAGCAGTCAGGACATAGGCGAGCAGTACTTC.

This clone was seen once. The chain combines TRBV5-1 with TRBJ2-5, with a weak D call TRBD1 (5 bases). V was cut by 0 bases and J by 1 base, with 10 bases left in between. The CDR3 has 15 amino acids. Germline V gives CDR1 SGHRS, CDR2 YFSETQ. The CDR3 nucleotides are TGCGCCAGCAGCTTGGTCCAGGGATTCCAAGAGACCCAGTACTTC. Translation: CASSLVQGFQETQYF.

The DNA for the CDR3 is TGTGCCAGCAGCCAGGGACAGGGAAACACCATATATTTT. Amino acids: CASSQGQGNTIYF. The rearrangement links TRBV3-1 (or the pseudogene TRBV3-2) to TRBJ1-3; 7 bases are a match to TRBD1. J gave up 4 bases and V 3 bases, and 0 bases lay outside the gene matches. The CDR3 is made up of 13 amino acids. Per germline, CDR1 LGHDT and CDR2 YNNKEL (reference sequence).

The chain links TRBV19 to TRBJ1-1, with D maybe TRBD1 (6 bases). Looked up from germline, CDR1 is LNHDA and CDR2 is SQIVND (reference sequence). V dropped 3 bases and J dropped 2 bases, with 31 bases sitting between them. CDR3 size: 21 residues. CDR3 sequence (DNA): TGTGCCAGTAGTATTTTTCGTGGTTTTTCTGGGCGGACAGAGCTTAACACTGAAGCTTTCTTT. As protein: CASSIFRGFSGRTELNTEAFF.

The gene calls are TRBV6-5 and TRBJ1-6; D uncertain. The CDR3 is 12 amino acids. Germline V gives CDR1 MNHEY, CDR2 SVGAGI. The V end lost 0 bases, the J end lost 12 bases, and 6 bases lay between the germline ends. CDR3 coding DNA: TGTGCCAGCAGTTACTCAGCAGGACCCCTCCACTTT. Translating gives CASSYSAGPLHF.

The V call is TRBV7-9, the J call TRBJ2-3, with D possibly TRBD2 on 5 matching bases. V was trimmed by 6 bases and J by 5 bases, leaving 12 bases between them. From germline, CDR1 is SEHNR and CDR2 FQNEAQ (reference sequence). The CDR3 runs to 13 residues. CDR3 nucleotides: TGTGCCAGCAGTTACGGGGTTATAGATACGCAGTATTTT. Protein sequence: CASSYGVIDTQYF. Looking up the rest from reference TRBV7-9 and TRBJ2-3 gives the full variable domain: DTGVSQNPRHKITKRGQNVTFRCDPISEHNRLYWYRQTLGQGPEFLTYFQNEAQLEKSRLLSDRFSAERPKGSFSTLEIQRTEQGDSAMYLCASSYGVIDTQYFGPGTRLTVL.

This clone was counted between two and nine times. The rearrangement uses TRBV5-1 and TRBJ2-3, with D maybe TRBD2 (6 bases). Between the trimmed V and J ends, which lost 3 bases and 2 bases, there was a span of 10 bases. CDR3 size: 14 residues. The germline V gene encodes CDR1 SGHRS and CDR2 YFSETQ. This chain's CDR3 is CASSYGSSTDTQYF. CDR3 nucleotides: TGCGCCAGCAGCTACGGGAGCTCCACAGATACGCAGTATTTT.